Each of the 22 T cell receptor beta chains below was sequenced from the same sample in a study of shared clonotypes between healthy human individuals. Using immunoSEQ multiplex PCR, the repertoire was profiled, and TCRdb retains in-frame clones only, with some absent. Of about 1 million clones detected, about 75% appear once; the ten largest clones hold roughly 1.5%. Material: memory CD4+ T cells sorted from blood. As for subset: CD45RA-negative fraction. These receptor sequences come from a man younger than 35 in good health.

With respect to this clone: Other DNA sequences in the same sample also yield this CDR3. The CDR3 here is CASSYGTASYEQYF. As DNA, the CDR3 is TGTGCCAGCAGTTACGGGACAGCCTCCTACGAGCAGTACTTC. V gene TRBV6-6 combines with J gene TRBJ2-7, with 7 bases that match TRBD1. V lost 2 bases to trimming and J lost 0 bases; unmatched junction nucleotides: 1. This CDR3 has 14 amino acids. Germline V gene sequence: CDR1 MNHNY, CDR2 SVGAGI (reference sequence).

This sequence joins TRBV7-2 and TRBJ2-7; D possibly corresponds to TRBD1 (6 bases). Germline loops: CDR1 SGHTA, CDR2 FQGNSA. There are 14 residues in the CDR3. V lost 5 bases and J lost 3, with 14 bases in between. For the CDR3, the DNA is TGTGCCAGCAGCACTGGACAGTGGATCTACGAGCAGTACTTC. Protein sequence: CASSTGQWIYEQYF.

The CDR3 spells CAWSVSEYAFF. The CDR3 nucleotides read TGTGCCTGGAGTGTATCGGAGTACGCTTTCTTT. V and J are TRBV30 and TRBJ1-1; D uncertain. CDR1 and CDR2 from the germline V gene are GTSNPN and SVGIG (reference sequence). V lost 0 bases and J lost 11, with 10 bases in between. The CDR3 contains 11 residues.

As for this clone: Other DNA sequences from this sample encode an identical CDR3 as well. V usage is TRBV7-2 and J usage is TRBJ2-5, with TRBD2 identical over 12 bases. The CDR3 covers 15 residues. Unmatched junction bases numbered 2, after V lost 1 base and J lost 5 bases. Germline V gene sequence: CDR1 SGHTA, CDR2 FQGNSA. CDR3 DNA: TGTGCCAGCAGCTTAGGCGGACTAGCGGGGGAGACCCAGTACTTC. It yields the protein CASSLGGLAGETQYF.

This clone has just a few counts. The rearrangement links TRBV30 to TRBJ1-4; no clear D gene. Germline CDR1 reads GTSNPN; CDR2 reads SVGIG (reference sequence). V gave up 2 bases and J gave up 7 bases, with 5 bases separating them. The CDR3 runs to 11 residues. CDR3 sequence reads: CAWSKGEKLFF. Here the CDR3 DNA reads TGTGCCTGGAGTAAAGGTGAAAAACTGTTTTTT.

This chain links TRBV18 with TRBJ2-3, with 8 bases matching TRBD2. From germline, CDR1 is KGHSH and CDR2 LQKENI. There are 15 residues in the CDR3. The ends lost 0 bases at V and 5 bases at J; junction bases unmatched: 4. The CDR3 DNA is TGTGCCAGCTCACCACCTAGCGGGAATGGAGATACGCAGTATTTT. This sequence encodes CASSPPSGNGDTQYF.

At least ten counts were recorded for this clone. The same CDR3 can be traced to other DNA sequences in this sample. The chain couples TRBV2 to TRBJ2-5; 8 nucleotides agree with TRBD2. CDR3 length equals 17 residues. CDR1 is SNHLY, CDR2 FYNNEI, per germline. After removal of 8 bases from V and 3 bases from J, the junction contained 17 bases not matched to a gene. CDR3 nucleotide sequence: TGTGCCAGCCTTGGGGCGTGGAGCGGGGGAATGGAAGAGACCCAGTACTTC. Protein sequence: CASLGAWSGGMEETQYF.

This chain joins TRBV7-2 and TRBJ2-7; 8 bases map to TRBD2. Germline CDR1 is SGHTA and CDR2 is FQGNSA. V shed 5 bases, J shed 6 bases, and the junction held 15 bases outside the gene matches. This CDR3 comprises 16 residues. The chain's CDR3 is CASSRLEREWGIEQYF. The CDR3 DNA follows: TGTGCCAGCAGCCGTCTCGAGCGGGAGTGGGGAATCGAGCAGTACTTC.

This clone came up a few times. This chain connects TRBV30 to TRBJ2-3, with D unresolved. Germline CDR1 and CDR2: GTSNPN and SVGIG (reference sequence). This CDR3 has 13 residues. Trimming took 2 bases from V and 0 from J, leaving 6 bases between them. CDR3 coding DNA: TGTGCCTGGAGTCGGGCAAGCACAGATACGCAGTATTTT. Its translation: CAWSRASTDTQYF. The whole variable domain, remainder taken from reference TRBV30 and TRBJ2-3, is SQTIHQWPATLVQPVGSPLSLECTVEGTSNPNLYWYRQAAGRGLQLLFYSVGIGQISSEVPQNLSASRPQDRQFILSSKKLLLSDSGFYLCAWSRASTDTQYFGPGTRLTVL.

The chain employs TRBV19 and TRBJ2-7; weak D call: TRBD2 (6 bases). With 4 bases removed from V and 2 bases from J, the gap between germline ends came to 18 bases. This CDR3 has 16 amino acids. Germline V gene sequence: CDR1 LNHDA, CDR2 SQIVND (reference sequence). CDR3 loop: CASSTKGVADPYEQYF. CDR3 nucleotide sequence: TGTGCCAGTAGTACCAAAGGGGTAGCGGACCCCTACGAGCAGTACTTC.

The chain carries TRBV5-6 and TRBJ2-7, with D maybe TRBD2 (5 bases). This CDR3 has 13 residues. In germline, CDR1 is SGHDT, CDR2 YYEEEE. The germline V and J ends were trimmed by 4 bases and 2 bases, with 10 bases remaining between them. CDR3 loop: CASSPGITYEQYF. The CDR3 nucleotides read TGTGCCAGCAGCCCGGGGATTACCTACGAGCAGTACTTC.

The V call is TRBV7-3, the J call TRBJ2-2; D is unresolved. Trimming took 5 bases from V and 5 from J, leaving 6 bases between them. Germline V gives CDR1 SGHTA, CDR2 FQGTGA. The CDR3 extends over 12 amino acids. The CDR3 DNA reads TGTGCCAGCAGCCCGCCGACCGGGGAGCTGTTTTTT. Translating it yields CASSPPTGELFF.

The chain links TRBV30 to TRBJ1-4; TRBD1 aligns across 8 bases. With V trimmed by 1 base and J by 0 bases, 4 bases remained unmatched. CDR3 length equals 16 residues. Germline CDR1 reads GTSNPN; CDR2 reads SVGIG (reference sequence). The CDR3, as DNA: TGTGCCTGGAGTGCAGGGGGCCTTACAACTAATGAAAAACTGTTTTTT. It codes for CAWSAGGLTTNEKLFF.

This chain connects TRBV18 to TRBJ2-7; D gene uncertain. Germline V lookup: CDR1 KGHSH, CDR2 LQKENI. Trimming removed 4 bases from V and 3 bases from J, with 4 bases in between. The CDR3 totals 11 residues. As DNA, the CDR3 is TGTGCCAGCTCACGAGACTACGAGCAGTACTTC. This sequence encodes CASSRDYEQYF. Full variable domain (remainder filled in from reference TRBV18 and TRBJ2-7): NAGVMQNPRHLVRRRGQEARLRCSPMKGHSHVYWYRQLPEEGLKFMVYLQKENIIDESGMPKERFSAEFPKEGPSILRIQQVVRGDSAAYFCASSRDYEQYFGPGTRLTVT.

The chain recombines TRBV30 with TRBJ2-1; 7 bases match TRBD1. Unmatched junction bases numbered 5, after V lost 4 bases and J lost 2 bases. Germline V gives CDR1 GTSNPN, CDR2 SVGIG (reference sequence). The CDR3 extends over 14 amino acids. The CDR3 sequence: CAWIEGTAYNEQFF. The CDR3 region has the DNA TGTGCCTGGATCGAGGGGACAGCCTACAATGAGCAGTTCTTC.

The chain has TRBV9 and TRBJ2-1; 7 bases are a match to TRBD2. The CDR3 has 14 residues. Germline V gene sequence: CDR1 SGDLS, CDR2 YYNGEE. After removal of 0 bases from V and 9 bases from J, the junction contained 6 bases not matched to a gene. In nucleotides, the CDR3 is TGTGCCAGCAGCGTAGGGCAGGGAGGGAGTGAGCAGTTCTTC. Protein product: CASSVGQGGSEQFF.

This clone has a single count. The V call is TRBV5-1, the J call TRBJ2-2; D not certain. There are 13 residues in the CDR3. V gave up 3 bases and J gave up 7 bases, with 10 bases separating them. CDR1 is SGHRS and CDR2 is YFSETQ in the germline V gene. CDR3 region: CASSSDGGGELFF. The CDR3 DNA reads as TGCGCCAGCAGCTCCGACGGTGGCGGGGAGCTGTTTTTT.

At least ten counts were recorded for this clone. The chain has TRBV7-2 and TRBJ1-5, with D perhaps matching TRBD1 (5 bases). Germline values: CDR1 SGHTA, CDR2 FQGNSA. Trimming cost V 5 bases and J 8 bases, with 25 bases left between them. The CDR3 runs 17 residues. The CDR3 coding sequence is TGTGCCAGCAGCGCCGGGACTCCGGGAGGGATGGGTAAGCCCCAGCATTTT. Its protein product is CASSAGTPGGMGKPQHF.

This clone was detected only a few times. The genes are TRBV30 and TRBJ2-4; 8 nucleotides match TRBD1. The CDR3 has 12 residues. Germline CDR1 and CDR2: GTSNPN and SVGIG (reference sequence). V trimming: 6 bases; J trimming: 7 bases; junction bases outside the gene matches: 5. CDR3 sequence: CACPGQGNIQYF. DNA for the CDR3: TGTGCCTGCCCCGGACAGGGTAACATTCAGTACTTC.

V gene TRBV18 combines with J gene TRBJ2-2; the D is unclear. The germline V gene has CDR1 KGHSH and CDR2 LQKENI. The CDR3 contains 15 residues. Trimming cost V 2 bases and J 6 bases, with 13 bases left between them. CDR3 sequence reads: CASSPRPLASGELFF. The CDR3 coding sequence is TGTGCCAGCTCACCAAGACCCCTTGCGTCCGGGGAGCTGTTTTTT.

CDR3 sequence: CASSWLSPADTQYF. The CDR3 region has the DNA TGCGCCAGCAGCTGGTTGTCCCCGGCAGATACGCAGTATTTT. This chain links TRBV5-1 with TRBJ2-3, with D hard to call. There are 14 residues in the CDR3. Trimming stripped 3 bases from V and 4 bases from J, with 12 bases between. Per the germline V gene, CDR1 is SGHRS and CDR2 is YFSETQ.

The J gene is TRBJ2-5, the V gene TRBV5-6, with TRBD2 matching 9 bases. From germline, CDR1 is SGHDT and CDR2 YYEEEE. Trimming cost V 0 bases and J 1 base; bases outside gene matches: 4. The CDR3 is 16 residues long. CDR3 sequence (DNA): TGTGCCAGCAGCTTGGTTAGCGGGAGTGGCCAAGAGACCCAGTACTTC. Translated, it gives CASSLVSGSGQETQYF.